This T cell receptor beta chain was recorded in a study of T cell repertoires in cytomegalovirus infection. Looking at the study overall: The public TCR beta signatures pointed to both CMV infection and matching HLA type.

Study-level findings and limits: The study identified carriers of CMV plus the relevant HLA from cumulative public TCR beta family frequency. HLA-C-restricted CMV clonotypes gave the most frequent clonotype in two of eight donors.

As to this clonotype: Its antigen is currently unknown.

TCRdb ran MiXCR on the reads and lists one entry per CDR3 protein. The profile shows 800,000 to 950,000 distinct CDR3 sequences, 32% of them singletons. Germline assignment: CDR1 SGHVT and CDR2 SQSDAQ. V lost 7 bases to trimming and J lost 5 bases, with 23 bases between them. The CDR3 spans 16 residues. This receptor was taken from a human donor in good health (CMV status not recorded). Some clones in this sample may be carry-over from other donors' samples. Sequences were derived from cultured CD8+ T cells from PBMCs, sampled from culture after CMV antigen stimulation. The chain links TRBV7-4 to TRBJ1-2, with D maybe TRBD1 (6 bases). The CDR3 spells CASTLGSGVKKYGYTF. The CDR3 coding sequence is TGTGCCAGCACCTTGGGGTCAGGGGTAAAGAAGTATGGCTACACCTTC.